The TCR beta chain described here comes from a study of cytomegalovirus exposure and HLA in healthy donors. Findings of the study overall: Listed as cytomegalovirus-associated were 150 or so TCR beta chains.

Using immunoSEQ multiplex PCR, the repertoire was profiled, and TCRdb retains in-frame clones only, with some absent. Of some 180,000 clones listed, around nine tenths are singletons. This CDR3 region has 18 residues. CDR1 and CDR2 from the germline V gene are WSHSY and SAAADI. V shed 0 bases and J 0 bases; nucleotides not matched to a gene: 5. With regard to this clone: Its specificity is not known.

The receptor was derived from a man under 40 in good health and CMV-seropositive. The sample consisted of PBMCs. The chain joins TRBV10-2 to TRBJ2-5; 12 bases map to TRBD2. The CDR3 DNA reads as TGCGCCAGCAGTGAGTCCCGACTAGCGGGGGATCACCAAGAGACCCAGTACTTC. Protein: CASSESRLAGDHQETQYF.